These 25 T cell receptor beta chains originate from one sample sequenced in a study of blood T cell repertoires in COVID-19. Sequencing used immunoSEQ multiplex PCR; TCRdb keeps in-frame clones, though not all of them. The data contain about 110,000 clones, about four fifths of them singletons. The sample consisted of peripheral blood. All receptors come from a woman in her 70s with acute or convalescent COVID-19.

CDR3 in amino acids: CASKGQRSSYEQYV. The CDR3 nucleotides read TGTGCCAGCAAGGGTCAGCGGAGCTCCTACGAGCAGTACGTC. This chain joins TRBV2 and TRBJ2-7, with D possibly matching TRBD2 (5 bases). The CDR3 has 14 residues. Germline-derived CDR1 and CDR2 are SNHLY and FYNNEI. The V gene lost 7 bases and the J gene lost 0 bases, with 13 bases spanning the gap.

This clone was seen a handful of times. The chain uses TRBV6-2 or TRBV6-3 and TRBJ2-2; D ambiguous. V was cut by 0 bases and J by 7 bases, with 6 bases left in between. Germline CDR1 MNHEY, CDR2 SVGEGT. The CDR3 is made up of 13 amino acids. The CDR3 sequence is CASSYSLSGELFF. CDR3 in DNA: TGTGCCAGCAGTTACTCGTTGAGCGGGGAGCTGTTTTTT.

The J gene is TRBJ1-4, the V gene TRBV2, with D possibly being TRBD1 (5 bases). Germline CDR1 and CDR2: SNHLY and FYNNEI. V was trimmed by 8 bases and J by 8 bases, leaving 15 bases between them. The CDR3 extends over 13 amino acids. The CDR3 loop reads CASGEGAGEKLFF. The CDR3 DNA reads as TGTGCCAGCGGCGAAGGGGCTGGCGAAAAACTGTTTTTT. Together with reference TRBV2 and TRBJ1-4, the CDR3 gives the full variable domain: EPEVTQTPSHQVTQMGQEVILRCVPISNHLYFYWYRQILGQKVEFLVSFYNNEISEKSEIFDDQFSVERPDGSNFTLKIRSTKLEDSAMYFCASGEGAGEKLFFGSGTQLSVL.

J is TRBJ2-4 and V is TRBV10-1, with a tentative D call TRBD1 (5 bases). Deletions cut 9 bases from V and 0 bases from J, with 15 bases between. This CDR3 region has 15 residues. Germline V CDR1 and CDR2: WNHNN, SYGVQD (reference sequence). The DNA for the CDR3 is TGCGCCAGGCATAGACAGAGTCTAGCCAAAAACATTCAGTACTTC. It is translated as CARHRQSLAKNIQYF.

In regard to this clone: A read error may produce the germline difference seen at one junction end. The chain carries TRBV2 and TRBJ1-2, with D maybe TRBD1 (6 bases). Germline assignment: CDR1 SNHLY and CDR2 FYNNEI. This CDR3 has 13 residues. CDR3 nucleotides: TGTGCCAGCAGTGGACAGGTGATCTATGGTTACACCTTC. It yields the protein CASSGQVIYGYTF.

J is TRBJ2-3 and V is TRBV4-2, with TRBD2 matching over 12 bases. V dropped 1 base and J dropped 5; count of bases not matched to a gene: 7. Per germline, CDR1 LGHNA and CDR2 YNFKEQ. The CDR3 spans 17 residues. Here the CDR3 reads CASSQGPSGGARDTQYF. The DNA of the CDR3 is TGTGCCAGCAGCCAAGGTCCTAGCGGGGGGGCCAGAGATACGCAGTATTTT.

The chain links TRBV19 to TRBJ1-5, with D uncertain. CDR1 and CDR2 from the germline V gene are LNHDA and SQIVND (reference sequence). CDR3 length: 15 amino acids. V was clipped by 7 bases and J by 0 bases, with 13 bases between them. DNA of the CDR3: TGTGCCAGTACCAAATTAGAGGGTAGCAATCAGCCCCAGCATTTT. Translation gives CASTKLEGSNQPQHF.

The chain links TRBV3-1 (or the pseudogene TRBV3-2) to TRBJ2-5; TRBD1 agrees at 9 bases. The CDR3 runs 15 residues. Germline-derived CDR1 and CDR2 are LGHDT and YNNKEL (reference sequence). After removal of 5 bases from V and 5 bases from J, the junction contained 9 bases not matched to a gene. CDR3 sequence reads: CASSETGGGFETQYF. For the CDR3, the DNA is TGTGCCAGCAGCGAAACAGGGGGCGGGTTCGAGACCCAGTACTTC.

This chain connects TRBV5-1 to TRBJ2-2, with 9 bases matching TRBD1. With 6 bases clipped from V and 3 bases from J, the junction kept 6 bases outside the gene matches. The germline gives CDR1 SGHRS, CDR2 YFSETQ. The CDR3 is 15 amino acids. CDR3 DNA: TGCGCCAGCACCGCGACAGGGGGGGACACCGGGGAGCTGTTTTTT. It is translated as CASTATGGDTGELFF.

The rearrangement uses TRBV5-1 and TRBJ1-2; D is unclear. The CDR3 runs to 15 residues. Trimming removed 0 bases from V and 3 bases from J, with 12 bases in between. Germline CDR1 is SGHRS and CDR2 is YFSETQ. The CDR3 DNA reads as TGCGCCAGCAGCTTGGTTGTTGGGCGCCACTATGGCTACACCTTC. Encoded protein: CASSLVVGRHYGYTF.

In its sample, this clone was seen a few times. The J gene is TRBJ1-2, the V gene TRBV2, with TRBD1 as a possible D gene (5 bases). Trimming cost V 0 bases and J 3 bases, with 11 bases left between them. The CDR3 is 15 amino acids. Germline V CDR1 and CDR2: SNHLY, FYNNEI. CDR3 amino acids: CASSEAGGEDYGYTF. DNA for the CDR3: TGTGCCAGCAGTGAAGCGGGGGGAGAGGACTATGGCTACACCTTC.

CDR3 region: CASGSGTSSRSTDTQYF. The CDR3 nucleotides read TGTGCTAGTGGTTCCGGGACATCTTCTCGGAGCACAGATACGCAGTATTTT. The chain has TRBV12-5 and TRBJ2-3, with a weak D call TRBD1 (6 bases). Between the trimmed V and J ends, which lost 4 bases and 0 bases, there was a span of 17 bases. This CDR3 contains 17 residues. The germline CDR1 and CDR2 sequences are LGHNT and FRNRAP.

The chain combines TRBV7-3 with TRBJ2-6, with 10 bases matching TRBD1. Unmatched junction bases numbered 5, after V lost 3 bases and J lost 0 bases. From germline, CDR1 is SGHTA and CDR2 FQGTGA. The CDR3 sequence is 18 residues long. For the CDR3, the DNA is TGTGCCAGCAGCTTGGTTGGGACAGGGGTCTCTGGGGCCAACGTCCTGACTTTC. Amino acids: CASSLVGTGVSGANVLTF.

CDR3 sequence reads: CASSQAWGVLGYEQYF. In DNA, the CDR3 is TGCGCCAGCAGCCAAGCCTGGGGCGTCCTGGGGTACGAGCAGTACTTC. The chain recombines TRBV4-1 with TRBJ2-7; TRBD1 is a possible D gene (5 bases). The V and J ends lost 1 base and 4 bases respectively, with 17 bases between them. Germline lookup yields CDR1 MGHRA and CDR2 YSYEKL. There are 16 residues in the CDR3.

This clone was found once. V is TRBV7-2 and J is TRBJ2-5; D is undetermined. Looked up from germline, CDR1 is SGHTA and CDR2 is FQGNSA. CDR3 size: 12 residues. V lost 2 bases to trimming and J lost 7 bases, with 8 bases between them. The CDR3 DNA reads TGTGCCAGCAGCTTATCTCTAGGGACCCAGTACTTC. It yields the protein CASSLSLGTQYF. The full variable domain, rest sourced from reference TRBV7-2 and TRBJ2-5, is GAGVSQSPSNKVTEKGKDVELRCDPISGHTALYWYRQSLGQGLEFLIYFQGNSAPDKSGLPSDRFSAERTGGSVSTLTIQRTQQEDSAVYLCASSLSLGTQYFGPGTRLLVL.

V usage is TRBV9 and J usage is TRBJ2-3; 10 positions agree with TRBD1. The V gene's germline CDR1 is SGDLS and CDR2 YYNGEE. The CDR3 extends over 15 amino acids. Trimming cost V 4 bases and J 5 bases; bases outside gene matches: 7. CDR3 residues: CASSFPGQGLDTQYF. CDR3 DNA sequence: TGTGCCAGCAGCTTTCCGGGACAGGGGTTAGATACGCAGTATTTT.

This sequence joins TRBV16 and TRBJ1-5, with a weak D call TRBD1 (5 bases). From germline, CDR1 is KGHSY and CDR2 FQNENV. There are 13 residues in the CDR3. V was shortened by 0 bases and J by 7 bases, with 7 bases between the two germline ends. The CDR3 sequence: CASSQSTGQPQHF. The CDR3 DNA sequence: TGTGCCAGCAGCCAATCTACAGGCCAGCCCCAGCATTTT.

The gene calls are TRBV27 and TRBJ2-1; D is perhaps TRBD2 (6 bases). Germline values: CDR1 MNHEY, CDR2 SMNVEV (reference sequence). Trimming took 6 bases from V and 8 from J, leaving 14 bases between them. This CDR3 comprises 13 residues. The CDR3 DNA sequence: TGTGCCAGCAGCCTCGCGGGGCGCGATGAGCAGTTCTTC. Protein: CASSLAGRDEQFF.

The CDR3 is CASSRDSRGSYEQYV. CDR3 in DNA: TGTGCCAGCAGTCGCGACAGTCGTGGATCCTACGAGCAGTACGTC. The chain recombines TRBV6-5 with TRBJ2-7, with D possibly being TRBD1 (5 bases). V lost 5 bases to trimming and J lost 1 base, with 15 bases between them. This CDR3 is built from 15 residues. Germline V gene data show CDR1 as MNHEY and CDR2 as SVGAGI.

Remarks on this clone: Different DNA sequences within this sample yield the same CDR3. The CDR3: CASSPGLAGGQETQYF. CDR3 sequence (DNA): TGCGCCAGCAGCCCGGGACTAGCGGGGGGGCAGGAGACCCAGTACTTC. The V call is TRBV4-3, the J call TRBJ2-5, with 16 positions matching TRBD2. CDR3 length: 16 residues. CDR1 is LGHNA, CDR2 YSLEER, per germline. V shed 4 bases, J shed 5 bases, and the junction held 4 bases outside the gene matches.

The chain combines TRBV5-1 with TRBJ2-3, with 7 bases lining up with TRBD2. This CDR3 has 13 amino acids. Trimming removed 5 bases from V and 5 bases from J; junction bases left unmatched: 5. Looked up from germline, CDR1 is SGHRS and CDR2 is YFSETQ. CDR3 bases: TGCGCCAGCAGGCGGGAGAGGGGAGATACGCAGTATTTT. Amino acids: CASRRERGDTQYF.

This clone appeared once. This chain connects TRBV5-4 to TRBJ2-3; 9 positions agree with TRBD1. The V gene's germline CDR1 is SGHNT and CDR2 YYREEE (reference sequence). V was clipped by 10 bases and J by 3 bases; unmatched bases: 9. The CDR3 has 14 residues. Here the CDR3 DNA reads TGTGCCTCAAGGGACAGGGCTGGGACAGATACGCAGTATTTT. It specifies CASRDRAGTDTQYF. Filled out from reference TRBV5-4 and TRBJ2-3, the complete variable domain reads ETGVTQSPTHLIKTRGQQVTLRCSSQSGHNTVSWYQQALGQGPQFIFQYYREEENGRGNFPPRFSGLQFPNYSSELNVNALELDDSALYLCASRDRAGTDTQYFGPGTRLTVL.

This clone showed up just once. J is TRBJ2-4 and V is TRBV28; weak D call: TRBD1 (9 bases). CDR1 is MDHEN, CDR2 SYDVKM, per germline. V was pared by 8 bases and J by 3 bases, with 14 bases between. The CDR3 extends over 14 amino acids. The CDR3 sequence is CASRGGQGKNIQYF. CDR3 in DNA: TGTGCCAGCCGGGGGGGACAGGGCAAAAACATTCAGTACTTC.

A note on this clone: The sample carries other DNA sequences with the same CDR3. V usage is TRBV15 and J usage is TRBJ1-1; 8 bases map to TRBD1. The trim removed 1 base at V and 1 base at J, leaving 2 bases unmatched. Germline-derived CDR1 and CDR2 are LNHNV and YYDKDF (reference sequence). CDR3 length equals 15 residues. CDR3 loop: CATSRGDRRNTEAFF. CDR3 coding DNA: TGTGCCACCAGCAGAGGGGACAGGAGGAACACTGAAGCTTTCTTT.

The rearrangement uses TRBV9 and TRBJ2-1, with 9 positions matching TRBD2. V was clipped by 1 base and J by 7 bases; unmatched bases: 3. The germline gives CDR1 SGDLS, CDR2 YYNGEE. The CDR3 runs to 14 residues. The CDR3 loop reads CASSVRTSVNEQFF. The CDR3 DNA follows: TGTGCCAGCAGCGTACGGACTAGCGTTAATGAGCAGTTCTTC.